The 17 T cell receptor beta chains below all came from one sample that was sequenced in a study of blood T cell repertoires in COVID-19. Measured with immunoSEQ multiplex PCR; TCRdb has only the in-frame clones, and not every one. The profile shows 45,000 to 50,000 clones, about 83% of them singletons. Sequences were obtained from peripheral blood. The receptors shown here come from an elderly man in a cohort sampled during active COVID-19.

The rearrangement links TRBV14 to TRBJ2-7; the match to TRBD1 covers 8 bases. Germline values: CDR1 SGHDN, CDR2 FVKESK. The V gene end was trimmed by 4 bases and the J gene end by 7 bases; junction bases not matched to a gene: 9. The CDR3 is 14 residues long. The CDR3 here is CASSRKDRAWEQYF. CDR3 nucleotides: TGTGCCAGCAGCCGAAAGGACAGGGCTTGGGAGCAGTACTTC.

This clone was counted a single time. V gene TRBV30 combines with J gene TRBJ1-2; tentative D call: TRBD1 (6 bases). With 5 bases removed from V and 5 bases from J, the gap between germline ends came to 12 bases. The CDR3 length is 12 residues. Germline V gives CDR1 GTSNPN, CDR2 SVGIG (reference sequence). The CDR3, as DNA: TGTGCCTGGGGTGGACAGTATTATGGCTACACCTTC. The encoded protein is CAWGGQYYGYTF. The full variable domain, completed using reference TRBV30 and TRBJ1-2, is SQTIHQWPATLVQPVGSPLSLECTVEGTSNPNLYWYRQAAGRGLQLLFYSVGIGQISSEVPQNLSASRPQDRQFILSSKKLLLSDSGFYLCAWGGQYYGYTFGSGTRLTVV.

V is TRBV29-1 and J is TRBJ2-3; 13 bases are shared with TRBD2. The V gene end was trimmed by 5 bases and the J gene end by 4 bases; junction bases not matched to a gene: 6. In germline, CDR1 is SQVTM, CDR2 ANQGSEA. The CDR3 contains 15 residues. CDR3 sequence: CSVWTSGRDPDTQYF. Written as DNA, the CDR3 is TGCAGCGTTTGGACTAGCGGGAGAGATCCAGATACGCAGTATTTT.

V is TRBV30 and J is TRBJ1-5; perhaps TRBD1 as D (5 bases). CDR3 size: 16 residues. Trimming took 2 bases from V and 7 from J, leaving 21 bases between them. Germline CDR1 is GTSNPN and CDR2 is SVGIG (reference sequence). The chain's CDR3 is CAWSSYREFRGQPQHF. The CDR3 region has the DNA TGTGCCTGGAGTTCTTATCGAGAGTTTAGGGGACAGCCCCAGCATTTT.

This clone was seen a single time. The chain is built from TRBV6-5 and TRBJ2-1; no firm D call. The V end was cut by 8 bases, the J end by 0 bases, with 8 bases between. The CDR3 runs to 13 residues. Germline CDR1 and CDR2: MNHEY and SVGAGI. CDR3 sequence: CASGLSSYNEQFF. DNA for the CDR3: TGTGCCAGCGGGCTCAGCTCCTACAATGAGCAGTTCTTC.

The chain combines TRBV10-3 with TRBJ2-3; 7 bases match TRBD2. The germline V gene has CDR1 ENHRY and CDR2 SYGVKD. The J segment lost 1 base and the V segment lost 9 bases, leaving 1 base of the junction unmatched. This CDR3 contains 12 residues. CDR3 bases: TGTGCCATTCGGGGGGGCACAGATACGCAGTATTTT. Translated, it gives CAIRGGTDTQYF.

The V gene is TRBV7-2, the J gene TRBJ1-2; D remains unclear. The V gene's germline CDR1 is SGHTA and CDR2 FQGNSA. V gave up 5 bases and J gave up 8 bases, with 15 bases separating them. The CDR3 is 13 residues long. CDR3 protein: CASSPREGGGYTF. The CDR3, as DNA: TGTGCCAGCAGCCCGCGGGAGGGTGGCGGCTACACCTTC.

The V gene is TRBV7-2, the J gene TRBJ1-3; D may be TRBD1 (5 bases). CDR1 SGHTA and CDR2 FQGNSA come from the germline V gene. V was shortened by 5 bases and J by 4 bases, with 15 bases between the two germline ends. The CDR3 totals 15 residues. CDR3 sequence reads: CASSRDSSTGNTIYF. In nucleotides, the CDR3 is TGTGCCAGCAGCAGGGACTCTTCAACGGGAAACACCATATATTTT.

This chain's CDR3 is CASSPGLNSYEQYF. The CDR3 nucleotides are TGTGCCAGCAGCCCGGGACTTAACTCCTACGAGCAGTACTTC. The chain employs TRBV5-5 and TRBJ2-7, with TRBD2 as a possible D gene (6 bases). V lost 4 bases to trimming and J lost 0 bases, with 11 bases between them. Germline V CDR1 and CDR2: SGHKS, YYEKEE (reference sequence). This CDR3 has 14 amino acids.

The gene calls are TRBV30 and TRBJ1-5, with TRBD1 matching 7 bases. J gave up 6 bases and V 7 bases, and 9 bases lay outside the gene matches. Per the germline V gene, CDR1 is GTSNPN and CDR2 is SVGIG (reference sequence). This CDR3 has 13 residues. CDR3 in DNA: TGTGCCTTGAACCAAGGGGGCAGTCAGCCCCAGCATTTT. Amino acid sequence: CALNQGGSQPQHF.

The chain recombines TRBV6-5 with TRBJ2-4, with 8 bases fitting TRBD2. Germline V gives CDR1 MNHEY, CDR2 SVGAGI. Trimming took 8 bases from V and 6 from J; bases not matched to a gene: 12. CDR3 size: 15 residues. CDR3 coding DNA: TGTGCCAGCTTTGGCGGCCGGGAGGGGGGAAACATTCAGTACTTC. Protein sequence: CASFGGREGGNIQYF.

The chain carries TRBV11-3 and TRBJ2-1, with TRBD2 as a possible D gene (6 bases). Trimming shortened V by 4 bases and J by 6 bases, and 22 bases separated the two germline ends. CDR3 length: 17 amino acids. The V gene's germline CDR1 is SGHNT and CDR2 YENEEA. The CDR3 nucleotides are TGTGCCAGCAGCTCGTCCTTGAAGCTAGCGAACACCAATGAGCAGTTCTTC. As protein: CASSSSLKLANTNEQFF.

V gene TRBV5-1 combines with J gene TRBJ1-2; TRBD1 matches 10 bases. V lost 4 bases and J lost 11; bases outside the gene matches: 11. In germline, CDR1 is SGHRS, CDR2 YFSETQ. The CDR3 extends over 14 amino acids. CDR3 nucleotides: TGCGCCAGCAGCGCAGGTGGGACAGGGGACCGGTACACCTTC. Translating it yields CASSAGGTGDRYTF.

This clone was recorded only once. This sequence joins TRBV7-8 and TRBJ2-7; 9 nucleotides line up with TRBD2. J was trimmed by 1 base and V by 2 bases; bases with no gene match: 3. CDR3 length: 15 amino acids. Germline CDR1 is SGHVS and CDR2 is FQNEAQ. The CDR3 DNA follows: TGTGCCAGCAGCTTACGGCTAGCGGGATCCTACGAGCAGTACTTC. This sequence encodes CASSLRLAGSYEQYF.

The V gene is TRBV28, the J gene TRBJ2-2, with 13 nucleotides matching TRBD2. The germline V gene has CDR1 MDHEN and CDR2 SYDVKM. V trimming: 8 bases; J trimming: 8 bases; junction bases outside the gene matches: 5. This CDR3 has 14 amino acids. CDR3 bases: TGTGCCAGCCGGACTAGCGGGGGAAAAGGGGAGCTGTTTTTT. Residues: CASRTSGGKGELFF.

The chain uses TRBV5-1 and TRBJ1-3; the D is unclear. V gave up 4 bases and J gave up 4 bases, with 18 bases separating them. The CDR3 runs to 16 residues. The V gene's germline CDR1 is SGHRS and CDR2 YFSETQ. The CDR3 protein is CASSPGNIPGGNTIYF. The CDR3 region has the DNA TGCGCCAGCAGCCCGGGAAACATACCTGGAGGAAACACCATATATTTT.

The chain links TRBV28 to TRBJ1-5; D might be TRBD1 (6 bases). V gave up 4 bases and J gave up 2 bases, with 9 bases separating them. The CDR3 length is 14 residues. Germline lookup yields CDR1 MDHEN and CDR2 SYDVKM. CDR3 protein: CASSSGGGNQPQHF. DNA of the CDR3: TGTGCCAGCAGTTCTGGGGGCGGCAATCAGCCCCAGCATTTT.